This TCR beta chain was sequenced during a study of T cell responses to AZD1222 COVID-19 vaccine. Overall study: Timing groups of about 4 and about 12 weeks for second doses were pooled. Study outcomes and limitations: Just a handful of AZD1222 recipients tested seropositive at baseline. Along spike, vaccine-associated CD4 TCRs were found throughout, with dominance at 160-218 and 743-854. Spike-specific TCR breadth and depth grew following two AZD1222 doses.

In regard to this clone: What it binds is unknown.

The CDR3 has 14 amino acids. CDR1 and CDR2 (germline): LNHDA, SQIVND (reference sequence). V was pared by 5 bases and J by 5 bases, with 12 bases between. Clones were read by immunoSEQ multiplex PCR, and TCRdb kept only the in-frame ones, dropping some. The data show about 85,000 clones, approximately 87% seen once. The sequencing here drew on peripheral blood, taken on day 0 of AZD1222 vaccination. This rearrangement joins TRBV19 to TRBJ1-4; D is perhaps TRBD1 (5 bases). The receptor's source is an adult in good health. The CDR3 reads CASSGGESNEKLFF. In DNA, the CDR3 is TGTGCCAGTAGTGGAGGGGAGAGCAATGAAAAACTGTTTTTT.